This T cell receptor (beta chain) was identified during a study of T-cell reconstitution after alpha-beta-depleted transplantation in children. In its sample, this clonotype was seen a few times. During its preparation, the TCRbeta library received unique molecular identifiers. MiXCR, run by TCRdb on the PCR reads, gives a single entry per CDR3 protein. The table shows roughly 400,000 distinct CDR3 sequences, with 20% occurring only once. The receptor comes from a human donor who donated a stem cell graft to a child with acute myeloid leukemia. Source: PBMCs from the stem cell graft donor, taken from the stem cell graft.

CDR3 DNA: TGTGCCAGCAGGGGAACGTTAGAGAAATCCTACAATGAGCAGTTCTTC. Translation: CASRGTLEKSYNEQFF. The V gene is TRBV5-6, the J gene TRBJ2-1; D call uncertain. V was pared by 5 bases and J by 1 base, with 16 bases between. The CDR3 is 16 residues long. Germline assignment: CDR1 SGHDT and CDR2 YYEEEE.